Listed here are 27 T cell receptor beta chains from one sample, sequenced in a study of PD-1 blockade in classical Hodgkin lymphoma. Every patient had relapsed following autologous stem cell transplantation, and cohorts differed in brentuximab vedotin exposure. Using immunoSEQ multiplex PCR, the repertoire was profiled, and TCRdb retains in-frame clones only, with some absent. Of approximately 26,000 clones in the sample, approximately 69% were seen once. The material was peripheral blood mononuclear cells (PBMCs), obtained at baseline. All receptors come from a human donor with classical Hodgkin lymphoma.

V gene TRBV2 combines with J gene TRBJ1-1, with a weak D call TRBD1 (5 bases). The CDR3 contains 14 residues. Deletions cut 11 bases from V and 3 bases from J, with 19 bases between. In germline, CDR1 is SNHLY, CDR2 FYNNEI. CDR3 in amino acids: CAVNSQESYTEAFF. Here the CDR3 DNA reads TGTGCCGTAAACTCACAGGAATCCTACACTGAAGCTTTCTTT.

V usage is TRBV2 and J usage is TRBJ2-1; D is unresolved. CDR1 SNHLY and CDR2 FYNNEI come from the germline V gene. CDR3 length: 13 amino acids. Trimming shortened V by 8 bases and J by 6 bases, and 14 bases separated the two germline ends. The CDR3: CASERNGFNEQFF. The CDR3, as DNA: TGTGCCAGCGAGAGAAACGGGTTCAATGAGCAGTTCTTC.

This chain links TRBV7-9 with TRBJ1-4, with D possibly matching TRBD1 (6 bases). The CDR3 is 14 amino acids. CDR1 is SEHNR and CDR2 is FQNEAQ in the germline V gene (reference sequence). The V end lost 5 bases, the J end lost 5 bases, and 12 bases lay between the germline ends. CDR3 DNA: TGTGCCAGCAGCAAACAGGGCACAAATGAAAAACTGTTTTTT. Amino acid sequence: CASSKQGTNEKLFF.

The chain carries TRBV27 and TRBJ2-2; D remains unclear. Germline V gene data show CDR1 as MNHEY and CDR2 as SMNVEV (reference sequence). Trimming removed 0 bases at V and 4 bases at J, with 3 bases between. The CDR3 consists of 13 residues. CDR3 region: CASSLSSTGELFF. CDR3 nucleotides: TGTGCCAGCAGTTTATCCTCCACCGGGGAGCTGTTTTTT.

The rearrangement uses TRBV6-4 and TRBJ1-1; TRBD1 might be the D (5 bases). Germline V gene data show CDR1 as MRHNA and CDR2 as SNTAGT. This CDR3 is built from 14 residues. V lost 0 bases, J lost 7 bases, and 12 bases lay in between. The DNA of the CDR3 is TGTGCCAGCAGTGACTCGTCGGGGGGAAATGAAGCTTTCTTT. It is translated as CASSDSSGGNEAFF.

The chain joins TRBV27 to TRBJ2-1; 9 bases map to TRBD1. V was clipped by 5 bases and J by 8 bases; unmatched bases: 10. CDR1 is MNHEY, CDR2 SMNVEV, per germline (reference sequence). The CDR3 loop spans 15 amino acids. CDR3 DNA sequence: TGTGCCAGCAGTCTCCTACAGGGGGCGGCGGATGAGCAGTTCTTC. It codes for CASSLLQGAADEQFF.

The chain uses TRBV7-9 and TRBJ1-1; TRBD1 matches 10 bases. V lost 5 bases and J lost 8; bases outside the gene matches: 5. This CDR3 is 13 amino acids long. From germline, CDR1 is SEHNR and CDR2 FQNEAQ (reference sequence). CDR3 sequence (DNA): TGTGCCAGCAGCCCCGGGGACAGGGGAGAAGCTTTCTTT. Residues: CASSPGDRGEAFF.

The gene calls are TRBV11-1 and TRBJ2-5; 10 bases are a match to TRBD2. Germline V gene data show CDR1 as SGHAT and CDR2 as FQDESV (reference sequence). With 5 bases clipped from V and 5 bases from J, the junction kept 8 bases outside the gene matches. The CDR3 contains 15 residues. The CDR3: CASSQTSGDLETQYF. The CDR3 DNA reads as TGTGCCAGCAGCCAAACTAGCGGGGACTTGGAGACCCAGTACTTC.

CDR3 loop: CASSLGNGGSSTDTQYF. The DNA of the CDR3 is TGTGCCAGCAGCTTAGGAAATGGGGGCTCTAGCACAGATACGCAGTATTTT. The rearrangement joins TRBV7-9 to TRBJ2-3, with D perhaps TRBD1 (6 bases). V was cut by 1 base and J by 0 bases, with 14 bases left in between. The CDR3 totals 17 residues. Germline CDR1 SEHNR, CDR2 FQNEAQ (reference sequence).

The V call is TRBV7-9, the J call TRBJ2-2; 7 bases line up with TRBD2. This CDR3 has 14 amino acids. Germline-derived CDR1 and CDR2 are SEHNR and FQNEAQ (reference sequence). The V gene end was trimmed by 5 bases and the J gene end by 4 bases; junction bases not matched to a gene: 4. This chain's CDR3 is CASSPGGFTGELFF. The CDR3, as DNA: TGTGCCAGCAGCCCGGGAGGCTTCACCGGGGAGCTGTTTTTT.

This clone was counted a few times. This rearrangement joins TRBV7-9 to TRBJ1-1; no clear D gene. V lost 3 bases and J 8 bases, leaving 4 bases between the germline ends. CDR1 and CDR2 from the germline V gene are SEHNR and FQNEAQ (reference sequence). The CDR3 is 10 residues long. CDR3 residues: CASSFFEAFF. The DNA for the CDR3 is TGTGCCAGCAGCTTCTTCGAAGCTTTCTTT.

Here the CDR3 reads CASSGSGGAFQYF. The DNA for the CDR3 is TGTGCCAGCAGTGGTAGCGGGGGGGCCTTTCAGTACTTC. V usage is TRBV2 and J usage is TRBJ2-4; 11 bases line up with TRBD2. V was clipped by 4 bases and J by 11 bases; unmatched bases: 4. The CDR3 is made up of 13 amino acids. The V gene's germline CDR1 is SNHLY and CDR2 FYNNEI.

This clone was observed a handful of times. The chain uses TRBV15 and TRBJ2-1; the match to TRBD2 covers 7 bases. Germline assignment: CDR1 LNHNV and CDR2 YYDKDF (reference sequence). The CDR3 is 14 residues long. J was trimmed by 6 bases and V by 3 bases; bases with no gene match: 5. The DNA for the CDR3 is TGTGCCACCAGCAGTTCGAGGACTAGCAATGAGCAGTTCTTC. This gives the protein CATSSSRTSNEQFF.

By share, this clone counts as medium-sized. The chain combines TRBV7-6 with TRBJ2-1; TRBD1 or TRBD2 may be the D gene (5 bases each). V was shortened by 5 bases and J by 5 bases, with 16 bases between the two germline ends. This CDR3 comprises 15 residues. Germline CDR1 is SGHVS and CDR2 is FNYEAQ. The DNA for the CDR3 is TGTGCCAGCAGCCCCGTCTTTGGGGGAAACAATGAGCAGTTCTTC. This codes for CASSPVFGGNNEQFF.

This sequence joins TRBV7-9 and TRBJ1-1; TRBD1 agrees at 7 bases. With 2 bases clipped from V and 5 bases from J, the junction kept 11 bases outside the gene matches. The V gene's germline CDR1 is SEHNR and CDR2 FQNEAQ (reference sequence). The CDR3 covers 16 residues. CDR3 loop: CASSLIRQGLGTEAFF. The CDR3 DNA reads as TGTGCCAGCAGCTTAATTCGACAGGGTTTGGGTACTGAAGCTTTCTTT.

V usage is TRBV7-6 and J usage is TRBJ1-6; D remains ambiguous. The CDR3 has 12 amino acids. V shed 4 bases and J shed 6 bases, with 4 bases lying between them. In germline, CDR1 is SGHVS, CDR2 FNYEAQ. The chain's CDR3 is CASSYINSPLHF. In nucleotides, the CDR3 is TGTGCCAGCAGCTACATTAATTCACCCCTCCACTTT.

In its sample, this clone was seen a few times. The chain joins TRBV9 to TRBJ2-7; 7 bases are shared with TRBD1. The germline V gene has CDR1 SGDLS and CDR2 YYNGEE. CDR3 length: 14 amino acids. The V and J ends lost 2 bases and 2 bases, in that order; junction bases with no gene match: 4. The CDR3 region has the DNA TGTGCCAGCAGCGTGGGGACAGAACCCTACGAGCAGTACTTC. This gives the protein CASSVGTEPYEQYF.

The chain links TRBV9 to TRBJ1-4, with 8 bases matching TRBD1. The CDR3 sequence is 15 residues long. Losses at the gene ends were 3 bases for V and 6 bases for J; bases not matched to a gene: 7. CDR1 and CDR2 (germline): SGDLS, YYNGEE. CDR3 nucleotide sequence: TGTGCCAGCAGCGCCCCGACAGGGGAGGATGAAAAACTGTTTTTT. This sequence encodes CASSAPTGEDEKLFF.

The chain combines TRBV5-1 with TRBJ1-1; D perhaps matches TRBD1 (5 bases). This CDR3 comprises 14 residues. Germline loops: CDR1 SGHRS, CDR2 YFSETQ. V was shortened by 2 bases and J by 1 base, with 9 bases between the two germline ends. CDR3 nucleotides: TGCGCCAGCAGCTTTGGGACCCAGAACACTGAAGCTTTCTTT. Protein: CASSFGTQNTEAFF.

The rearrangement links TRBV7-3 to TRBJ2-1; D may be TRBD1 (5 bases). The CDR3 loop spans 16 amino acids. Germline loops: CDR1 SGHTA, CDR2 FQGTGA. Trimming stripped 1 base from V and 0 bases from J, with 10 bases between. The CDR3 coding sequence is TGTGCCAGCAGCTTAAGGTGGGGCCGCTCCTACAATGAGCAGTTCTTC. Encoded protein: CASSLRWGRSYNEQFF.

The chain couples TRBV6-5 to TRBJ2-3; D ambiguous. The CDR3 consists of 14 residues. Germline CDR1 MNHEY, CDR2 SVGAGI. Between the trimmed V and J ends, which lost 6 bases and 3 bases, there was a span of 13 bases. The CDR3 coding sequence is TGTGCCAGCAGAAGTATCCATGGGACAGATACGCAGTATTTT. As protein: CASRSIHGTDTQYF.

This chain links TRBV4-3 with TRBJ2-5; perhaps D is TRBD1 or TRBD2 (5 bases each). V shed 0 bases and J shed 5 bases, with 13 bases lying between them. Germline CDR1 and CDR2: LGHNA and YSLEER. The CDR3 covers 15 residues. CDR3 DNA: TGCGCCAGCAGCCAAGATTTGGGGGTTGGGGAGACCCAGTACTTC. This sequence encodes CASSQDLGVGETQYF.

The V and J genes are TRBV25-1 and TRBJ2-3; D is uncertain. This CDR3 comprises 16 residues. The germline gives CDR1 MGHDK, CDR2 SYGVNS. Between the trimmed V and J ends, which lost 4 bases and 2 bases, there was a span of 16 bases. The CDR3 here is CASSGPELTDTDTQYF. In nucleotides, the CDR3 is TGTGCCAGCAGTGGCCCAGAACTTACTGACACAGATACGCAGTATTTT.

The CDR3 loop reads CASSQDLSRGTSDGTQYF. DNA of the CDR3: TGTGCCAGCAGCCAAGATCTCAGTCGGGGGACTAGCGATGGGACCCAGTACTTC. The rearrangement uses TRBV4-2 and TRBJ2-5, with 10 nucleotides matching TRBD2. V lost 0 bases and J lost 7; bases outside the gene matches: 14. The V gene's germline CDR1 is LGHNA and CDR2 YNFKEQ. This CDR3 is built from 18 residues.

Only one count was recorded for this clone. The CDR3 loop is CASSDTQIFTDTQYF. The CDR3 nucleotides read TGTGCCAGCAGTGATACTCAGATATTCACAGATACGCAGTATTTT. This chain connects TRBV2 to TRBJ2-3; D is ambiguous. V lost 3 bases to trimming and J lost 2 bases, with 12 bases between them. This CDR3 is built from 15 residues. Germline CDR1 and CDR2: SNHLY and FYNNEI.

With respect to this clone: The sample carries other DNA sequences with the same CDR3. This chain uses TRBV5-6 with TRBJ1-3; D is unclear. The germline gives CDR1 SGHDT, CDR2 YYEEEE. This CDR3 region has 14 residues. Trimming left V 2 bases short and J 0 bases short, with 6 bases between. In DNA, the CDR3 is TGTGCCAGCAGCTTATCCTTCTCTGGAAACACCATATATTTT. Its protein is CASSLSFSGNTIYF.

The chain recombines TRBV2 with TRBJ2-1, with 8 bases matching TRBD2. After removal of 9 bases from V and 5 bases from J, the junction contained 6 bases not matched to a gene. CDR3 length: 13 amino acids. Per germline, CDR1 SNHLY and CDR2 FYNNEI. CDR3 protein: CASWTGLDNEQFF. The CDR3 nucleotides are TGTGCCAGTTGGACGGGACTAGACAATGAGCAGTTCTTC.